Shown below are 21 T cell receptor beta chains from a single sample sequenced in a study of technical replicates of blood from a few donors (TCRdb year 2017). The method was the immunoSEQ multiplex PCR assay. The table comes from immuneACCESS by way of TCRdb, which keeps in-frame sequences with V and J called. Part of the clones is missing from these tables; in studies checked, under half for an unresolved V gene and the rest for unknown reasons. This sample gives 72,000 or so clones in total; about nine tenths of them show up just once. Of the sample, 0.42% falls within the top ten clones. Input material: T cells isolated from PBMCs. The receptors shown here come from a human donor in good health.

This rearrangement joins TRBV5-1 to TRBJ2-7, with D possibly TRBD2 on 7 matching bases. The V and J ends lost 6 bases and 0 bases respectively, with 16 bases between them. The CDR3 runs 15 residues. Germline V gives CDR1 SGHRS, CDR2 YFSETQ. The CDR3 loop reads CASTPGGGSSYEQYF. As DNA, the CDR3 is TGCGCCAGCACCCCGGGGGGCGGTAGCTCCTACGAGCAGTACTTC. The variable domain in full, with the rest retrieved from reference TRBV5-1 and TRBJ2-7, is KAGVTQTPRYLIKTRGQQVTLSCSPISGHRSVSWYQQTPGQGLQFLFEYFSETQRNKGNFPGRFSGRQFSNSRSEMNVSTLELGDSALYLCASTPGGGSSYEQYFGPGTRLTVT.

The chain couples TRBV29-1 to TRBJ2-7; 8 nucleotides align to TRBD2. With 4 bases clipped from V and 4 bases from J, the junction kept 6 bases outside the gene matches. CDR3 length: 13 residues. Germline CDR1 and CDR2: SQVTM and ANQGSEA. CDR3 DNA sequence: TGCAGCGTTGCAGCGGGAGTATTATACGAGCAGTACTTC. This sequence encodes CSVAAGVLYEQYF.

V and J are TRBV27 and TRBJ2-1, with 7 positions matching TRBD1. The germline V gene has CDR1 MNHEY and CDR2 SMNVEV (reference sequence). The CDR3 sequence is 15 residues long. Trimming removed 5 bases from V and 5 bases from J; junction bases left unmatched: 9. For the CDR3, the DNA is TGTGCCAGCAGTCCCTCGACAGGGTGGGACAATGAGCAGTTCTTC. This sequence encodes CASSPSTGWDNEQFF.

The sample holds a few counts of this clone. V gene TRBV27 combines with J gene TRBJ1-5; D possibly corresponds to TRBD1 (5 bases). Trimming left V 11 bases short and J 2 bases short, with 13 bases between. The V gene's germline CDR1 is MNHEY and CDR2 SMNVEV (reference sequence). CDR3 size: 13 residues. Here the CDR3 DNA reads TGTGCCCGACACGGGGGGGGCAATCAGCCCCAGCATTTT. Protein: CARHGGGNQPQHF.

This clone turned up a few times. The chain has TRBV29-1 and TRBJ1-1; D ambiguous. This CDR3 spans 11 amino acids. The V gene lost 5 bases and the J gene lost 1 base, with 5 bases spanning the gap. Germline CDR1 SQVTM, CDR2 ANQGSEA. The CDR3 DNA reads TGCAGCGTTTACAGGAACACTGAAGCTTTCTTT. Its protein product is CSVYRNTEAFF.

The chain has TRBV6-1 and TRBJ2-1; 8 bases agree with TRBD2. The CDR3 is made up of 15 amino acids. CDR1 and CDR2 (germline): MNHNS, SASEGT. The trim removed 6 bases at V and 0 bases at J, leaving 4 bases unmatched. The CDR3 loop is CASRISGISYNEQFF. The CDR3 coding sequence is TGTGCCAGCAGGATTAGCGGGATCTCCTACAATGAGCAGTTCTTC.

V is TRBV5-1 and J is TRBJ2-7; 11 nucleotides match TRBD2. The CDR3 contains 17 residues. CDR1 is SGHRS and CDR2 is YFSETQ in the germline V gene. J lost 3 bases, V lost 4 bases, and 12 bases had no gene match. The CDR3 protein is CASSELAGVGSGYEQYF. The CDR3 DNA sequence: TGCGCCAGCAGCGAACTAGCGGGAGTTGGGTCAGGCTACGAGCAGTACTTC.

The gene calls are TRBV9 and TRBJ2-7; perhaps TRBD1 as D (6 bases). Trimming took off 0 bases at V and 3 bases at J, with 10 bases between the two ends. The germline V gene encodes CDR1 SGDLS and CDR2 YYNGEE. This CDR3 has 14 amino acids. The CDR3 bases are TGTGCCAGCAGCGTAGAAGGACAGATCTACGAGCAGTACTTC. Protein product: CASSVEGQIYEQYF.

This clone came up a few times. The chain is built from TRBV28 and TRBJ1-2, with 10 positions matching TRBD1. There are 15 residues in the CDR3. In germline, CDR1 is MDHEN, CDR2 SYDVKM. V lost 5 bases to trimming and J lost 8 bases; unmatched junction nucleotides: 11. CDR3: CASSPGTGDLEGYTF. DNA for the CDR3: TGTGCCAGCAGTCCCGGGACAGGGGATCTCGAGGGCTACACCTTC.

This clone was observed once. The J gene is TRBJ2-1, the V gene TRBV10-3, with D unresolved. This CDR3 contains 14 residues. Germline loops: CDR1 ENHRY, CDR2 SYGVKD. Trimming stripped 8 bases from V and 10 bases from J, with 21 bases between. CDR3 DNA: TGTGCCATCTCCGCTAGGCCTCTCCTTGAGGAGCAGTTCTTC. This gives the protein CAISARPLLEEQFF.

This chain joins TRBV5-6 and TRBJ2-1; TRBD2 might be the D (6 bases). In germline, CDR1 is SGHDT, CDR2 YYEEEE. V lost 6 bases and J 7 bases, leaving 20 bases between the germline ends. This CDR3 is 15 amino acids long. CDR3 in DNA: TGTGCCAGCACCCCTAGCGCAACATCCAGTAATGAGCAGTTCTTC. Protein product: CASTPSATSSNEQFF.

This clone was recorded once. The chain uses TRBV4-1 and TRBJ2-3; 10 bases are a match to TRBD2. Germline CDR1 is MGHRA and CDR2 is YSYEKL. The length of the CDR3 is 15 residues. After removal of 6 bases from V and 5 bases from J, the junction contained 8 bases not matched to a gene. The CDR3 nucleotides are TGCGCCAGCAGTGAGACTAGCGGGCGGGGAGATACGCAGTATTTT. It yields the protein CASSETSGRGDTQYF.

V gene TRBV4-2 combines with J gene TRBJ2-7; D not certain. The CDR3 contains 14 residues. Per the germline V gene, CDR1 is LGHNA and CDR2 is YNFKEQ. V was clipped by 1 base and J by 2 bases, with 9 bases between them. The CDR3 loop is CASSQGQFPYEQYF. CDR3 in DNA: TGTGCCAGCAGCCAAGGTCAATTTCCCTACGAGCAGTACTTC.

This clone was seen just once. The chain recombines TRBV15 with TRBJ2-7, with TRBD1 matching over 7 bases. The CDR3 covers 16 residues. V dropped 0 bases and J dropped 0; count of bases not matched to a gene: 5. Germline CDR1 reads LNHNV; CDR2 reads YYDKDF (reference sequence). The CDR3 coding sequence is TGTGCCACCAGCAGAGAACTGACAGGGACCTCCTACGAGCAGTACTTC. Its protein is CATSRELTGTSYEQYF.

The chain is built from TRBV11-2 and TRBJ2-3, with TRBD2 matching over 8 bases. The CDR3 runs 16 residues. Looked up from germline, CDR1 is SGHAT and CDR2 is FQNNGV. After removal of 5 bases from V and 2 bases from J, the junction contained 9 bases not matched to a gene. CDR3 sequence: CASSHAPGRATDTQYF. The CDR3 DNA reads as TGTGCCAGCAGCCATGCCCCCGGGAGGGCCACAGATACGCAGTATTTT.

CDR3 sequence reads: CASSLRDSTDTQYF. CDR3 sequence (DNA): TGTGCCAGCAGCTTGCGGGACTCCACAGATACGCAGTATTTT. The chain carries TRBV7-9 and TRBJ2-3, with D perhaps TRBD2 (6 bases). Germline V gene lookup returns CDR1 SEHNR and CDR2 FQNEAQ (reference sequence). Trimming removed 3 bases at V and 2 bases at J, with 9 bases between. The CDR3 loop spans 14 amino acids.

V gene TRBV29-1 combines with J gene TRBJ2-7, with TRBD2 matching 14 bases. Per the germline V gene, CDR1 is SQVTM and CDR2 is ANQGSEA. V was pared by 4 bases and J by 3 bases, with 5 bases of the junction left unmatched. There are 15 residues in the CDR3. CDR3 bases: TGCAGCGTTGCCGGGACTAGCGGGAGTCGCTACGAGCAGTACTTC. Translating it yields CSVAGTSGSRYEQYF.

DNA for the CDR3: TGTGCCAGCAGTAGGGGACAGGGGCTAAAGGGGGATGAGCAGTTCTTC. It yields the protein CASSRGQGLKGDEQFF. The chain has TRBV6-4 and TRBJ2-1; TRBD1 agrees at 10 bases. J gave up 8 bases and V 5 bases, and 12 bases lay outside the gene matches. The CDR3 extends over 16 amino acids. Germline V gene sequence: CDR1 MRHNA, CDR2 SNTAGT.

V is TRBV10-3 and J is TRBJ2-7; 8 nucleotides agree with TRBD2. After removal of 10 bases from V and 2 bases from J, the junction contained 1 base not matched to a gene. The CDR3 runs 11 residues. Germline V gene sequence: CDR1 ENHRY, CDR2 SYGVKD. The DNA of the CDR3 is TGTGCCACGGGACTAGCCTACGAGCAGTACTTC. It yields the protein CATGLAYEQYF.

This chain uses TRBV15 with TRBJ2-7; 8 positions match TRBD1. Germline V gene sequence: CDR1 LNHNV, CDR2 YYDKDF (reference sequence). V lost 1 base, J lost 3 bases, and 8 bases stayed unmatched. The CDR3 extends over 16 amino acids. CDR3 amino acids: CATSRGVWGQVYEQYF. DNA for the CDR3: TGTGCCACCAGCAGAGGGGTTTGGGGACAGGTCTACGAGCAGTACTTC.

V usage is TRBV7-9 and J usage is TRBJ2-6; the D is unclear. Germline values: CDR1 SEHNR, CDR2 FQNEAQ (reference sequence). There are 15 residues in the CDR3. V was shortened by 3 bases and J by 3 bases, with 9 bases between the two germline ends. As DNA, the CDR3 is TGTGCCAGCAGCTTGCAGTCCAGTGGGGCCAACGTCCTGACTTTC. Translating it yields CASSLQSSGANVLTF.